This is a list of T cell receptor beta chains from one sample in a study of identical twins. TCRdb re-called the 5' RACE reads with MiXCR, one entry per CDR3 protein. The data hold around 680,000 distinct CDR3 sequences, with less than 10% observed a single time. These data are also associated with another study on yellow fever vaccine responses in identical twins.

The sample consisted of PBMCs. These TCRs come from a woman younger than 30 in good health. CDR3s include the opening cysteine and the closing phenylalanine or tryptophan. A D gene is named only where the DNA matches it firmly. Some rows have no size entry. The others give once, few or many, or a class for an expanded clone.

clone size | J gene | V gene | D gene | CDR3 DNA | CDR3 protein
. | TRBJ1-2 | TRBV20-1 | . | TGCAGTGCTCCGAGGGTCTCTAACTATGGCTACACCTTC | CSAPRVSNYGYTF
many | TRBJ2-7 | TRBV5-1 | . | TGCGCCAGCAGCTTTCCGTTTTCGGCTGACGGGACTGGAGAGCAGTACTTC | CASSFPFSADGTGEQYF
many | TRBJ2-1 | TRBV14 | TRBD2 | TGTGCCAGCAGCCAAGAAGCGGGAGTGGCCTACAATGAGCAGTTCTTC | CASSQEAGVAYNEQFF
. | TRBJ2-7 | TRBV3-1 | . | TGTGCCAGCAGCCAAGTGAGGGCGCCTCCCCACGAGCAGTACTTC | CASSQVRAPPHEQYF
few | TRBJ2-1 | TRBV6-5 | . | TGTGCCTCAACAGGGAGCTACAATGAGCAGTTCTTC | CASTGSYNEQFF
many | TRBJ2-5 | TRBV20-1 | TRBD2 | TGCAGTGCTAGGAAAGGGCTAGCGGGGGAGTACCAAGAGACCCAGTACTTC | CSARKGLAGEYQETQYF
many | TRBJ2-7 | TRBV7-9 | TRBD2 | TGTGCCAGCAGCTTAGAGGGCAGCGGGAGGAACTACGAGCAGTACTTC | CASSLEGSGRNYEQYF
. | TRBJ2-1 | TRBV4-1 | . | TGCGCCAGCAGCCAGAGACTACTTGGCACCTACAATGAGCAGTTCTTC | CASSQRLLGTYNEQFF
many | TRBJ1-2 | TRBV7-9 | . | TGTGCCAGCAGCCTTCCCACGGAGGGCTACACCTTC | CASSLPTEGYTF
few | TRBJ2-7 | TRBV4-1 | . | TGCGCCAGCAGCCAAGAACCGCGTGTCAACTCCTACGAGCAGTACTTC | CASSQEPRVNSYEQYF
many | TRBJ2-1 | TRBV6-5 | . | TGTGCCAGCAGTTATCGGCCAGGGACCTACAATGAGCAGTTCTTC | CASSYRPGTYNEQFF
many | TRBJ1-1 | TRBV15 | . | TGTGCCACCAGCAAAGGGGGTGCCACTGAAGCTTTCTTT | CATSKGGATEAFF
. | TRBJ2-3 | TRBV29-1 | . | TGCAGCGTTGCTCTTAGCACAGATACGCAGTATTTT | CSVALSTDTQYF
. | TRBJ2-7 | TRBV29-1 | . | TGCAGCGTTGTATTTAGGAGGGGAAACGAGCAGTACTTC | CSVVFRRGNEQYF
few | TRBJ2-1 | TRBV28 | TRBD2 | TGTGCCAGCAGACGGACTAGCGGGAGTTACAATGAGCAGTTCTTC | CASRRTSGSYNEQFF
. | TRBJ2-4 | TRBV25-1 | . | TGTGCCAGCAGTGAATGGTTGGGCGACGCGACTTTC | CASSEWLGDATF
few | TRBJ2-7 | TRBV3-1 | . | TGTGCCAGCAGCCAAGTTAGTACGTCCCACGAGCAGTACTTC | CASSQVSTSHEQYF
many | TRBJ2-1 | TRBV28 | . | TGTGCCAGCAGTTTCGGAGGGAGGATTCCTAAGAATGAGCAGTTCTTC | CASSFGGRIPKNEQFF
. | TRBJ1-6 | TRBV6-1 | . | TGTGCCAGCAGTGAAAGGCCAGGGGAATCACCCCTCCACTTT | CASSERPGESPLHF
. | TRBJ2-7 | TRBV12-2 | . | TGTGCAAGTCGCTTAGATGCCGACGAGCAGTACTTC | CASRLDADEQYF
many | TRBJ1-1 | TRBV6-1 | . | TGTGCCAGCAGGGGGGCAGGAAACACTGAAGCTTTCTTT | CASRGAGNTEAFF
few | TRBJ2-7 | TRBV5-1 | . | TGCGCCAGCAGCTTGGAGGGGTCGGTTTTCTACGAGCAGTACTTC | CASSLEGSVFYEQYF
many | TRBJ2-3 | TRBV12-3/TRBV12-4 | . | TGTGCCAGCAGGATCCTCCAATCAGATACGCAGTATTTT | CASRILQSDTQYF